One sample yielded the 2 T cell receptor beta chains listed below, sequenced in a study of blood T cell repertoires in COVID-19. Repertoires were generated with immunoSEQ multiplex PCR, while TCRdb's copy carries only in-frame clones and drops some. The data show a few hundred thousand clones, 75% to 90% seen once. Sequencing input: peripheral blood. These receptor sequences come from a woman aged 25 to 39 with active or convalescent COVID-19.

The chain combines TRBV13 with TRBJ2-5; 10 bases are a match to TRBD1. V lost 3 bases to trimming and J lost 5 bases; unmatched junction nucleotides: 15. The CDR3 has 18 residues. Germline V CDR1 and CDR2: PRHDT, FYEKMQ (reference sequence). The CDR3 DNA reads as TGTGCCAGCAGCTTGCCCTCCGGGACAGGGGACCATGGGGAGACCCAGTACTTC. Translating it yields CASSLPSGTGDHGETQYF.

The genes are TRBV28 and TRBJ1-5, with 7 bases that match TRBD1. The ends lost 6 bases at V and 6 bases at J; junction bases unmatched: 8. The CDR3 has 14 residues. Per the germline V gene, CDR1 is MDHEN and CDR2 is SYDVKM. The CDR3 loop is CASSRRQGRQPQHF. Written as DNA, the CDR3 is TGTGCCAGCAGCCGTAGACAGGGCCGTCAGCCCCAGCATTTT.